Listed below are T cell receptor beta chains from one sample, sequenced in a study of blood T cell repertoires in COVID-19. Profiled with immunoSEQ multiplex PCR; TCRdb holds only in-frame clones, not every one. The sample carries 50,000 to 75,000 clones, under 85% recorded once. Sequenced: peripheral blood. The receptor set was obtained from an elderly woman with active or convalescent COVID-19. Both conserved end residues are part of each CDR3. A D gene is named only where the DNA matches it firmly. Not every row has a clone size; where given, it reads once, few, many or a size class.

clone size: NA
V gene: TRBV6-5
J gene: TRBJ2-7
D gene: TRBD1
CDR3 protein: CASSRGPSYEQYF
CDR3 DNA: TGTGCCAGCAGCAGGGGGCCCTCCTACGAGCAGTACTTC

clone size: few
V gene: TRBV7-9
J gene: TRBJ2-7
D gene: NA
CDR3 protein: CARTRRESYEQYF
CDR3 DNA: TGTGCCAGGACGAGAAGGGAGTCCTACGAGCAGTACTTC

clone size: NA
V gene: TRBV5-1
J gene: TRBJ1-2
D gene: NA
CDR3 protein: CASSLTDPNYGYTF
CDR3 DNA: TGCGCCAGCAGCTTGACAGACCCTAACTATGGCTACACCTTC

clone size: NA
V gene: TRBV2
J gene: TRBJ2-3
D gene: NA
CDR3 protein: CASISRGSFVTDTQYF
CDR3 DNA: TGTGCCAGCATCTCTAGAGGGAGTTTCGTGACAGATACGCAGTATTTT

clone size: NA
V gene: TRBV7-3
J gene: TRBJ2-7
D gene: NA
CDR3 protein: CASGQNRTATSDRYEQYF
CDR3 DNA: TGTGCCAGCGGACAGAACCGGACAGCAACCTCGGACCGCTACGAGCAGTACTTC

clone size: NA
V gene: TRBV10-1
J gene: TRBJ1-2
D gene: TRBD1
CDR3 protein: CASSESIRDRGDGYTF
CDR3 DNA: TGCGCCAGCAGTGAGTCGATTCGGGACAGAGGAGATGGCTACACCTTC

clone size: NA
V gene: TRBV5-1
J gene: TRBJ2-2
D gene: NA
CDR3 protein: CASSGLSTGELFF
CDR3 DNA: TGCGCCAGCAGCGGGCTAAGCACCGGGGAGCTGTTTTTT

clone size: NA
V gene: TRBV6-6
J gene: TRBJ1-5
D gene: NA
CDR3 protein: CASTTAPGDQPQHF
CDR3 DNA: TGTGCCAGCACCACGGCTCCAGGGGATCAGCCCCAGCATTTT

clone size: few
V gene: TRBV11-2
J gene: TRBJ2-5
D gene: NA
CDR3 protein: CASAETLQETQYF
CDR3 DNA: TGTGCCAGCGCGGAGACTCTTCAAGAGACCCAGTACTTC

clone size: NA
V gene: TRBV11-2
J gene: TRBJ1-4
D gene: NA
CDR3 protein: CASSRGITNEKLFF
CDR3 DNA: TGTGCCAGCAGCCGAGGGATAACTAATGAAAAACTGTTTTTT

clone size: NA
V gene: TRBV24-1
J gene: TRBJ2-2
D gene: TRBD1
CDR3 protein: CATSENQQGRSGELFF
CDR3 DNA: TGTGCCACCAGTGAAAACCAACAGGGGCGGTCCGGGGAGCTGTTTTTT

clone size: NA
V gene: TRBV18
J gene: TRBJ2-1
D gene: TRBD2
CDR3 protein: CASSPGPSGGANEQFF
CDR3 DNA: TGTGCCAGCTCACCCGGTCCTAGCGGGGGGGCTAATGAGCAGTTCTTC

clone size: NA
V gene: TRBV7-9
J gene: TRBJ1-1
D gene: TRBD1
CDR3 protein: CASSFNSDRGEAFF
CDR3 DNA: TGTGCCAGCAGCTTCAACTCGGACAGGGGTGAAGCTTTCTTT

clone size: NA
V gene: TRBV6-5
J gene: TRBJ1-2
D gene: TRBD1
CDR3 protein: CASSTTGTAGGNTF
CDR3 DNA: TGTGCCAGCAGTACGACCGGGACAGCTGGGGGTAACACCTTC

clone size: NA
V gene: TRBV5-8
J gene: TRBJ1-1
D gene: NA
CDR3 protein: CATQGPWTEAFF
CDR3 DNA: TGTGCCACGCAGGGGCCGTGGACTGAAGCTTTCTTT

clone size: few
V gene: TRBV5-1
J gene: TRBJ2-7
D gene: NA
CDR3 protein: CASSLGGGTSSYEQYF
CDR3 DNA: TGCGCCAGCAGCTTGGGAGGCGGGACGAGCTCCTACGAGCAGTACTTC

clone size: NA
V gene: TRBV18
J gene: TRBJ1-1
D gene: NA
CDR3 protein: CASSRQTGGTEAFF
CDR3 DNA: TGTGCCAGCTCACGTCAGACGGGGGGCACTGAAGCTTTCTTT

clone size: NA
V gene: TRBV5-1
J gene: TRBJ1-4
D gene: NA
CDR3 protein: CASSFGDFNEKLFF
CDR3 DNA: TGCGCCAGCAGCTTCGGGGATTTCAATGAAAAACTGTTTTTT

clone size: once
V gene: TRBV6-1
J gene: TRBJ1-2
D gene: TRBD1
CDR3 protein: CASSEGPQGIDGGYTF
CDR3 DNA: TGTGCCAGCAGTGAAGGCCCACAGGGGATAGACGGTGGCTACACCTTC

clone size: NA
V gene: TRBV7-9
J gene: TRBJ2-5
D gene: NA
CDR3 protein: CASSKGRTDIYQETQYF
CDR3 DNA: TGTGCCAGCAGCAAAGGGAGGACAGATATTTATCAAGAGACCCAGTACTTC

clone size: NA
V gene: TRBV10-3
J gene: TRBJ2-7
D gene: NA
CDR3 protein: CAISQSGPGEQYF
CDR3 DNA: TGTGCCATCTCGCAATCAGGGCCCGGGGAGCAGTACTTC

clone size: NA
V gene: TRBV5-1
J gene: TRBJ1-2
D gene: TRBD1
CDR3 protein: CASSLALTGGNYGYTF
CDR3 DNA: TGCGCCAGCAGCTTGGCCTTGACAGGGGGTAACTATGGCTACACCTTC

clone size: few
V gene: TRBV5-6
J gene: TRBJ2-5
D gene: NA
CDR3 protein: CASSSQVQETQYF
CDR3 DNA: TGTGCCAGCAGCAGCCAGGTACAAGAGACCCAGTACTTC

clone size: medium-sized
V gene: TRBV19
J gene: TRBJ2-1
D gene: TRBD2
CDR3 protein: CASSETSGDYNEQFF
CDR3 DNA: TGTGCCAGTAGTGAGACTAGCGGGGACTACAATGAGCAGTTCTTC

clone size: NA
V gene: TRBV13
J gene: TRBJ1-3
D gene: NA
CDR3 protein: CASSLGVSLAGNTIYF
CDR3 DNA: TGTGCCAGCAGCTTAGGTGTCTCCCTGGCAGGGAACACCATATATTTT

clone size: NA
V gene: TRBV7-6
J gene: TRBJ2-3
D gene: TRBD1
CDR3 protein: CASSSPRTGGGTQYF
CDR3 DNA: TGTGCCAGCAGCTCGCCTCGGACAGGGGGAGGGACGCAGTATTTT

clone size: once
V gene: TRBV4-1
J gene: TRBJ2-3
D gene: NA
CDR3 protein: CASSQAGDTDTQYF
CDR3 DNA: TGCGCCAGCAGCCAAGCCGGAGACACAGATACGCAGTATTTT

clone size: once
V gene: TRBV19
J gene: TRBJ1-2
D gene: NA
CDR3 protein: CASTNLRRGHGYTF
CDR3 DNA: TGTGCCAGTACCAATCTCAGACGAGGTCATGGCTACACCTTC

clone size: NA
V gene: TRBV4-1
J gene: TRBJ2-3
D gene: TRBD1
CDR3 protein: CASSQVGKGQGMGTQYF
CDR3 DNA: TGCGCCAGCAGCCAAGTAGGAAAGGGACAGGGGATGGGTACGCAGTATTTT

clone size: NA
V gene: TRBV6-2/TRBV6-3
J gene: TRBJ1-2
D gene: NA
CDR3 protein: CASSYSQLSYGYTF
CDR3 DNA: TGTGCCAGCAGTTACTCTCAACTCTCCTATGGCTACACCTTC

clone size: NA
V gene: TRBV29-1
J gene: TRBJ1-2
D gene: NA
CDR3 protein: CSVEERPLGYTF
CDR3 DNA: TGCAGCGTTGAAGAGCGTCCTCTGGGCTACACCTTC